Listed here are 30 T cell receptor beta chains from one sample, sequenced in a study of shared clonotypes between healthy human individuals. TCRdb's table, derived via immunoSEQ multiplex PCR, lists solely in-frame clones and lacks some. The sample shows some 2,000,000 clones, around 96% of them seen only once. Positive CCR7 selection of CD45RO-negative cells yielded the naive CD8 cells, and terminally differentiated effector memory CD45RA+ cells were excluded. The sample comprised naive CD8+ T cells sorted from blood. The source of these receptors is a man aged 18-30 years in good health.

The chain combines TRBV7-9 with TRBJ2-7; D is possibly TRBD1 (6 bases). Germline values: CDR1 SEHNR, CDR2 FQNEAQ (reference sequence). The CDR3 is made up of 14 amino acids. The V end was cut by 6 bases, the J end by 7 bases, with 19 bases between. CDR3 sequence (DNA): TGTGCCAGCAGACCTCCACAGGGTTTGTGGGAGCAGTACTTC. Protein product: CASRPPQGLWEQYF.

V gene TRBV19 combines with J gene TRBJ2-3; 7 bases fit TRBD2. The CDR3 is 15 residues long. V was clipped by 1 base and J by 4 bases; unmatched bases: 5. The V gene's germline CDR1 is LNHDA and CDR2 SQIVND (reference sequence). As DNA, the CDR3 is TGTGCCAGTAGTATAGTCGCGGGAGTTCCAGATACGCAGTATTTT. It is translated as CASSIVAGVPDTQYF.

The chain couples TRBV4-3 to TRBJ1-2, with TRBD1 identical over 7 bases. The junction had 6 bases not matched to a gene; V was cut back by 1 base and J by 4 bases. Germline V lookup: CDR1 LGHNA, CDR2 YSLEER. This CDR3 region has 15 residues. The CDR3 sequence is CASSQGHRGTYGYTF. The CDR3 region has the DNA TGCGCCAGCAGCCAAGGCCACAGGGGAACCTATGGCTACACCTTC.

The V call is TRBV27, the J call TRBJ2-7; 7 bases are shared with TRBD1. Trimming at V came to 2 bases and at J to 3 bases, leaving 10 bases not matched to a gene. The CDR3 is made up of 16 amino acids. The germline V gene encodes CDR1 MNHEY and CDR2 SMNVEV (reference sequence). Here the CDR3 reads CASSLLLGAGGYEQYF. The DNA of the CDR3 is TGTGCCAGCAGTTTACTTCTTGGTGCAGGGGGCTACGAGCAGTACTTC.

The chain recombines TRBV6-5 with TRBJ1-1; a weak D match, TRBD1 (5 bases). This CDR3 contains 15 residues. In germline, CDR1 is MNHEY, CDR2 SVGAGI. Trimming removed 6 bases at V and 3 bases at J, with 17 bases between. The CDR3 reads CASSLKTEGYTEAFF. The CDR3 DNA sequence: TGTGCCAGCAGCCTCAAGACCGAGGGGTACACTGAAGCTTTCTTT.

The chain employs TRBV10-2 and TRBJ1-1; weak D call: TRBD1 (6 bases). V lost 4 bases and J lost 1, with 25 bases in between. This CDR3 comprises 19 residues. Germline CDR1 WSHSY, CDR2 SAAADI. The CDR3 here is CASSVNRGPGHSPNTEAFF. DNA for the CDR3: TGCGCCAGCAGTGTGAATAGGGGTCCGGGACACTCGCCGAACACTGAAGCTTTCTTT.

The chain employs TRBV4-1 and TRBJ1-1; D possibly corresponds to TRBD1 (5 bases). The CDR3 is made up of 14 amino acids. Trimming left V 1 base short and J 5 bases short, with 11 bases between. From germline, CDR1 is MGHRA and CDR2 YSYEKL. CDR3 nucleotides: TGCGCCAGCAGCCAAGTTTCTCGGGGGACTGAAGCTTTCTTT. This sequence encodes CASSQVSRGTEAFF.

This chain uses TRBV5-6 with TRBJ2-2; D is perhaps TRBD2 (6 bases). The germline V gene encodes CDR1 SGHDT and CDR2 YYEEEE. CDR3 length: 18 residues. The V end was cut by 0 bases, the J end by 7 bases, with 22 bases between. CDR3 loop: CASSLALSVGGPNGELFF. In nucleotides, the CDR3 is TGTGCCAGCAGCTTGGCCCTCTCGGTGGGGGGACCCAACGGGGAGCTGTTTTTT.

The chain recombines TRBV28 with TRBJ2-7; 7 nucleotides line up with TRBD2. The CDR3 sequence is 13 residues long. Unmatched junction bases numbered 11, after V lost 8 bases and J lost 7 bases. Germline V CDR1 and CDR2: MDHEN, SYDVKM. The CDR3 DNA is TGTGCCAGCCGCTTGGGGGGGACTGGGGAGCAGTACTTC. Amino acids: CASRLGGTGEQYF.

This rearrangement joins TRBV28 to TRBJ2-7; 15 bases map to TRBD2. CDR3 length equals 18 residues. CDR1 and CDR2 from the germline V gene are MDHEN and SYDVKM. V gave up 2 bases and J gave up 0 bases; unmatched junction bases: 5. CDR3 residues: CASSLRTSGGDYSYEQYF. Written as DNA, the CDR3 is TGTGCCAGCAGTTTAAGGACTAGCGGGGGGGACTACTCCTACGAGCAGTACTTC.

This chain links TRBV2 with TRBJ2-2, with D perhaps TRBD1 (5 bases). Between the trimmed V and J ends, which lost 2 bases and 6 bases, there was a span of 10 bases. There are 14 residues in the CDR3. The germline V gene has CDR1 SNHLY and CDR2 FYNNEI. As DNA, the CDR3 is TGTGCCAGCAGTGAATTGTGGGGCGCCGGGGAGCTGTTTTTT. This encodes CASSELWGAGELFF.

The CDR3 is CASSYCRGSTDTQYF. CDR3 DNA sequence: TGTGCCAGCAGCTATTGCAGGGGGAGCACAGATACGCAGTATTTT. The V gene is TRBV12-1, the J gene TRBJ2-3; TRBD1 is the table's D call, not checked against the DNA. TRBV12-1 is assigned pseudogene status. The CDR3 runs 15 residues.

This clone is a singleton in its sample. The rearrangement links TRBV4-1 to TRBJ1-2, with D unclear. The ends were cut back, 0 bases at V and 3 bases at J, with 8 bases in the middle. From germline, CDR1 is MGHRA and CDR2 YSYEKL. There are 14 residues in the CDR3. The CDR3, as DNA: TGCGCCAGCAGCCAAGATCATAGATACTATGGCTACACCTTC. Translated: CASSQDHRYYGYTF.

The chain uses TRBV4-3 and TRBJ2-1; D is possibly TRBD2 (5 bases). Trimming took off 4 bases at V and 8 bases at J, with 18 bases between the two ends. There are 15 residues in the CDR3. Germline lookup yields CDR1 LGHNA and CDR2 YSLEER. The CDR3 sequence: CASSRLSVVQDEQFF. CDR3 coding DNA: TGCGCCAGCAGCCGGCTTAGCGTCGTGCAGGATGAGCAGTTCTTC.

The chain employs TRBV7-9 and TRBJ1-4; a possible D gene is TRBD1 (6 bases). V was trimmed by 3 bases and J by 0 bases, leaving 20 bases between them. The CDR3 spans 19 residues. Germline CDR1 SEHNR, CDR2 FQNEAQ (reference sequence). The CDR3 DNA reads TGTGCCAGCAGCTTCGGCTCCCTAACCAGGGGTGCAACTAATGAAAAACTGTTTTTT. It specifies CASSFGSLTRGATNEKLFF.

The chain employs TRBV19 and TRBJ1-2; the D is unclear. Germline CDR1 and CDR2: LNHDA and SQIVND (reference sequence). CDR3 length equals 11 residues. Trimming pared 4 bases from V and 8 bases from J, leaving 8 bases between. This CDR3 is CASSTPRGYTF. The CDR3, as DNA: TGTGCCAGTAGTACTCCCCGGGGCTACACCTTC. Using reference TRBV19 and TRBJ1-2 for the parts outside the CDR3, the full variable domain is DGGITQSPKYLFRKEGQNVTLSCEQNLNHDAMYWYRQDPGQGLRLIYYSQIVNDFQKGDIAEGYSVSREKKESFPLTVTSAQKNPTAFYLCASSTPRGYTFGSGTRLTVV.

The V and J genes are TRBV4-1 and TRBJ1-2; 8 bases line up with TRBD1. The CDR3 sequence is 19 residues long. V shed 0 bases, J shed 1 base, and the junction held 13 bases outside the gene matches. Germline V gene data show CDR1 as MGHRA and CDR2 as YSYEKL. CDR3 sequence: CASSQEDRVRVALNYGYTF. The CDR3 coding sequence is TGCGCCAGCAGCCAAGAGGACAGGGTCCGGGTGGCCCTTAACTATGGCTACACCTTC.

The V gene is TRBV7-9, the J gene TRBJ2-7, with D tentatively TRBD1 (6 bases). The CDR3 spans 16 residues. The germline V gene has CDR1 SEHNR and CDR2 FQNEAQ (reference sequence). The germline V and J ends were trimmed by 0 bases and 4 bases, with 16 bases remaining between them. CDR3 coding DNA: TGTGCCAGCAGCTTAGCGTCAGGGGAATGGGGATACGAGCAGTACTTC. Its protein product is CASSLASGEWGYEQYF.

The CDR3 sequence: CASSFRVLGTDTQYF. As DNA, the CDR3 is TGTGCCAGCAGCTTCAGGGTTCTTGGCACAGATACGCAGTATTTT. The chain couples TRBV5-4 to TRBJ2-3; a weak D match, TRBD1 (5 bases). This CDR3 has 15 amino acids. Germline V gives CDR1 SGHNT, CDR2 YYREEE (reference sequence). Between the trimmed V and J ends, which lost 2 bases and 1 base, there was a span of 11 bases.

V and J are TRBV27 and TRBJ2-1, with D perhaps matching TRBD2 (6 bases). The V gene lost 2 bases and the J gene lost 2 bases, with 16 bases spanning the gap. The CDR3 totals 17 residues. Germline CDR1 reads MNHEY; CDR2 reads SMNVEV (reference sequence). DNA for the CDR3: TGTGCCAGCAGTTTAGTTCCTGGTGGGGGGACCTACAATGAGCAGTTCTTC. Translated: CASSLVPGGGTYNEQFF.

In DNA form, the CDR3 reads TGTGCCAGTAGCCCCGGTCTAGCATGGGAGCAGTACTTC. It encodes CASSPGLAWEQYF. The chain employs TRBV19 and TRBJ2-7; D perhaps matches TRBD2 (5 bases). Looked up from germline, CDR1 is LNHDA and CDR2 is SQIVND (reference sequence). Trimming left V 6 bases short and J 7 bases short, with 16 bases between. The CDR3 is 13 amino acids.

The rearrangement links TRBV12-5 to TRBJ1-4, with a possible D match to TRBD1 (5 bases). Germline V gives CDR1 LGHNT, CDR2 FRNRAP. The V end was cut by 4 bases, the J end by 8 bases, with 14 bases between. The CDR3 covers 14 residues. In nucleotides, the CDR3 is TGTGCTAGTGGTTATCGGGGGACCGGGGAAAAACTGTTTTTT. Translated, it gives CASGYRGTGEKLFF.

Note on this clone: This CDR3 is also generated by other DNA sequences in the sample. The chain links TRBV5-1 to TRBJ2-7, with 11 bases that match TRBD1. The CDR3 covers 14 residues. The V gene's germline CDR1 is SGHRS and CDR2 YFSETQ. V dropped 4 bases and J dropped 4; count of bases not matched to a gene: 4. CDR3 in DNA: TGCGCCAGCAGCACCGGACAGGGGGCTTACGAGCAGTACTTC. Protein: CASSTGQGAYEQYF. The full variable domain, completed using reference TRBV5-1 and TRBJ2-7, is KAGVTQTPRYLIKTRGQQVTLSCSPISGHRSVSWYQQTPGQGLQFLFEYFSETQRNKGNFPGRFSGRQFSNSRSEMNVSTLELGDSALYLCASSTGQGAYEQYFGPGTRLTVT.

The rearrangement joins TRBV19 to TRBJ1-5; D remains ambiguous. The germline V gene has CDR1 LNHDA and CDR2 SQIVND (reference sequence). V dropped 5 bases and J dropped 9 bases, with 14 bases sitting between them. This CDR3 comprises 13 residues. CDR3 amino acids: CASSPDLEGPQHF. CDR3 nucleotides: TGTGCCAGTAGTCCCGACTTGGAAGGGCCCCAGCATTTT.

The genes are TRBV11-2 and TRBJ2-1, with 10 bases lining up with TRBD2. The CDR3 length is 15 residues. V lost 6 bases and J lost 9; bases outside the gene matches: 11. Germline CDR1 is SGHAT and CDR2 is FQNNGV. The CDR3 region has the DNA TGTGCCAGCAGTTACCCGGTAGCGGGAGGTGGTGAGCAGTTCTTC. Translated, it gives CASSYPVAGGGEQFF.

The gene calls are TRBV5-3 and TRBJ1-2, with D possibly matching TRBD1 (6 bases). TRBV5-3 is designated an ORF whose function remains uncertain. This CDR3 is built from 18 residues. Trimming pared 0 bases from V and 4 bases from J, leaving 22 bases between. Written as DNA, the CDR3 is TGTGCCAGAAGCTTGGCCGGGGGGCGGACTCCTGGGAGCTATGGCTACACCTTC. Protein: CARSLAGGRTPGSYGYTF.

The chain links TRBV4-1 to TRBJ2-1; D is perhaps TRBD2 (6 bases). The CDR3 runs 13 residues. V lost 1 base, J lost 12 bases, and 13 bases lay in between. Germline V gene data show CDR1 as MGHRA and CDR2 as YSYEKL. The CDR3 nucleotides are TGCGCCAGCAGCCAAGCGGTCGCGGGGTCGCAGTTCTTC. Protein product: CASSQAVAGSQFF.

Concerning this clone itself: Different DNA sequences within this sample yield the same CDR3. The chain recombines TRBV2 with TRBJ2-7; 8 positions agree with TRBD1. The CDR3 length is 14 residues. V gave up 0 bases and J gave up 4 bases; unmatched junction bases: 2. The germline V gene has CDR1 SNHLY and CDR2 FYNNEI. CDR3 sequence (DNA): TGTGCCAGCAGTGAAGCAGGACAGGGTTACGAGCAGTACTTC. It codes for CASSEAGQGYEQYF.

In the case of this clone: This sample also contains other DNA sequences that code for the same CDR3. The chain is built from TRBV5-4 and TRBJ2-7, with 8 bases identical to TRBD1. The CDR3 has 13 amino acids. V lost 4 bases, J lost 2 bases, and 2 bases stayed unmatched. Germline CDR1 reads SGHNT; CDR2 reads YYREEE (reference sequence). The chain's CDR3 is CASSPDRAYEQYF. In nucleotides, the CDR3 is TGTGCCAGCAGCCCGGACAGGGCCTACGAGCAGTACTTC.

The V gene is TRBV11-2, the J gene TRBJ1-3; D call uncertain. The CDR3 has 13 residues. V lost 5 bases, J lost 1 base, and 6 bases lay in between. Germline lookup yields CDR1 SGHAT and CDR2 FQNNGV. CDR3 nucleotide sequence: TGTGCCAGCAGCGCAACTTCTGGAAACACCATATATTTT. Residues: CASSATSGNTIYF.